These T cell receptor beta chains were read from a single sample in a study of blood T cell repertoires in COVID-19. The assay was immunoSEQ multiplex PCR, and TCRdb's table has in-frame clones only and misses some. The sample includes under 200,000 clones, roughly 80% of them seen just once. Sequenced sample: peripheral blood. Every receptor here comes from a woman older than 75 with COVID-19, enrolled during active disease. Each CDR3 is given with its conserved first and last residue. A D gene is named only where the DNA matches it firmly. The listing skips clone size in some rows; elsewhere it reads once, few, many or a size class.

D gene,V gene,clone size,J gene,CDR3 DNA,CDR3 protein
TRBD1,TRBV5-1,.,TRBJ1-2,TGCGCCAGCATCCAAGACAGGGGAGACTCATTAGATGGCTACACCTTC,CASIQDRGDSLDGYTF
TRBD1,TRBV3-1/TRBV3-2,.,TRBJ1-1,TGTGCCAGCAGCCGGGGCACAGGGGGCGGGAGCACTGAAGCTTTCTTT,CASSRGTGGGSTEAFF
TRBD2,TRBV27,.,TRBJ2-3,TGTGCCAGCAGTTGGACTAGCGGGGTGAGCACAGATACGCAGTATTTT,CASSWTSGVSTDTQYF
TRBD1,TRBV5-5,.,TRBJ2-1,TGTGCCAGCAGCCTCATAGGGACAGGGTTTTTCCATGAGCAGTTCTTC,CASSLIGTGFFHEQFF
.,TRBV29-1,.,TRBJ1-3,TGCAGCGTTCAACTGCAGGGCTCTGGAAACACCATATATTTT,CSVQLQGSGNTIYF
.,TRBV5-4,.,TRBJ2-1,TGTGCCAGCAGCCCCGGGGGGCGGGGCAATGAGCAGTTCTTC,CASSPGGRGNEQFF
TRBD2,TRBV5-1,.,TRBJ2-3,TGCGCCAGCAGCTTGGCTAGCGGGAGTAGGGGGACAGATACGCAGTATTTT,CASSLASGSRGTDTQYF
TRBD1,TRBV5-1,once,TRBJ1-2,TGCGCCAGCAGCTCCGGGACAGGGGATAGGGGCTACACCTTC,CASSSGTGDRGYTF
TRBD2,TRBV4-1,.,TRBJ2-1,TGCGCCAGCAGCCAAGGCCGAGGGGGACTAGGACCCCCCAATGAGCAGTTCTTC,CASSQGRGGLGPPNEQFF
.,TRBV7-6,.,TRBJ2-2,TGTGCCAGCAGCTTAGGTACAGGGACATTCTCTACCGGGGAGCTGTTTTTT,CASSLGTGTFSTGELFF
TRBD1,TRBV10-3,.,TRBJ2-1,TGTGCCATCAGTGACCCTGGACAGGGGGTTAACGAGCAGTTCTTC,CAISDPGQGVNEQFF
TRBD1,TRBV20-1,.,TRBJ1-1,TGCAGAACAGGGGCAGGGACTGAAGCTTTCTTT,CRTGAGTEAFF
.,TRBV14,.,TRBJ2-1,TGTGCCAGCAGCCAAGGAGCTAGCACCTACGGAGAGCAGTTCTTC,CASSQGASTYGEQFF
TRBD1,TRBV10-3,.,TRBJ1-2,TGTGCCATCAACCCCCAAGTTGGACAGGGTCACTATGGCTACACCTTC,CAINPQVGQGHYGYTF
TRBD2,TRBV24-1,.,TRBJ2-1,TGTGCCACCAGTGATTTGGGACTAGCGGGATTGGATGAGCAGTTCTTC,CATSDLGLAGLDEQFF
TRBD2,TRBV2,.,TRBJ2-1,TGTGCCAGCAGTGAATCGCAACTAGCGGGGTTAAATGAGCAGTTCTTC,CASSESQLAGLNEQFF
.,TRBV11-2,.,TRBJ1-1,TGTGCCAGCAGCTTAGAACAGGGAATGACTGAAGCTTTCTTT,CASSLEQGMTEAFF
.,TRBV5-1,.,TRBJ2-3,TGCGCCAGCAGTGGCGGGCAGACAGATACGCAGTATTTT,CASSGGQTDTQYF
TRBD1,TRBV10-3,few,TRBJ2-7,TGTGCCACCTCCGGGACAGTCTACGAGCAGTACTTC,CATSGTVYEQYF
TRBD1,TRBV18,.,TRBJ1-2,TGTGCCAGCTCCCCGGGGACAGGGGCGTTCTACACCTTC,CASSPGTGAFYTF
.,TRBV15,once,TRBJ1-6,TGTGCCACCAGCAGAGAGCTGTCGTGGGTAGAGGGCTCACCCCTCCACTTT,CATSRELSWVEGSPLHF
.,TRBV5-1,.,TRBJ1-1,TGCGCCAGCAGTAAGAGGGATGTTAGCACTGAAGCTTTCTTT,CASSKRDVSTEAFF
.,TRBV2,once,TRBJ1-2,TGTGCCAGCAAACAACCCGGAGGGTATGGCTACACCTTC,CASKQPGGYGYTF
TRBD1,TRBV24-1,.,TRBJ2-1,TGTGCCACCAGCAGAGGGGGCATGAGGAATGAGCAGTTCTTC,CATSRGGMRNEQFF
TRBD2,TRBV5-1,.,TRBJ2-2,TGCGCCAGCAGCTTGATTTCAACGGGAGGGTCGGGGGAGCTGTTTTTT,CASSLISTGGSGELFF
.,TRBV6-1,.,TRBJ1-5,TGTGCCAGCAGTGAGGCCAGGGTACAGCCCCAGCATTTT,CASSEARVQPQHF
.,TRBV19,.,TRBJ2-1,TGTGCCAGTAGTAACTTTAAGGGAGGCAAGCAGTTCTTC,CASSNFKGGKQFF
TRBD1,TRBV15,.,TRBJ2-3,TGTGCCACCAGCAGAGATGGGGGACAGGCGGAGACAGATACGCAGTATTTT,CATSRDGGQAETDTQYF
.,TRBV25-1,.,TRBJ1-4,TGTGCCAGCAGTTACAGGGATCCAACTAATGAAAAACTGTTTTTT,CASSYRDPTNEKLFF
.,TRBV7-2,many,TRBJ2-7,TGTGCCAGCAGCCCAATTACCAAGCCCTACGAGCAGTACTTC,CASSPITKPYEQYF
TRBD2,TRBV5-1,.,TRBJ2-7,TGCGCCAGCAGCCGCGCTAGCGGGTATTCCTACGAGCAGTACTTC,CASSRASGYSYEQYF
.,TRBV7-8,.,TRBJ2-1,TGTGCCAGCAGCTTCACAGAAAACAATGAGCAGTTCTTC,CASSFTENNEQFF
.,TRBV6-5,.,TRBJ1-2,TGTGCCAGCAGTTACTCAAGAACCACAGGCGCCTATGGCTACACCTTC,CASSYSRTTGAYGYTF
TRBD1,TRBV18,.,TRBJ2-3,TGTGCCAGCTCCGGGGACAGCGCTACCAGGGGTACGCAGTATTTT,CASSGDSATRGTQYF
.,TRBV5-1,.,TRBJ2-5,TGCGCCAGCAGCTTCTATCCGCATGAGTACCAGTACTTC,CASSFYPHEYQYF
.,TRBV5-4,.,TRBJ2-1,TGTGCCAGCAAAGAGGGTGACAATGAGCAGTTCTTC,CASKEGDNEQFF
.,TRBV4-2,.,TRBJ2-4,TGTGCCAGCAGCCACGAGTCTTCAGGGTTAAAAAACATTCAGTACTTC,CASSHESSGLKNIQYF
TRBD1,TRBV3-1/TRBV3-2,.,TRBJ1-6,TGTGCCAGCAGCCCATTGGGGGGACAGGCGAATTCACCCCTCCACTTT,CASSPLGGQANSPLHF
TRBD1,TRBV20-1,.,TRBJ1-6,TGCAGTGCTAGTGGCAGGGGGTCTTCACCCCTCCACTTT,CSASGRGSSPLHF
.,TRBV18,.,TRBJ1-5,TGTGCCAGCTCACCCCCGGGGCGGGGGGGGAATCAGCCCCAGCATTTT,CASSPPGRGGNQPQHF
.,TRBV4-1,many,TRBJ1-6,TGCGCCAGCGCACCCATACAGGGCATTAATTCACCCCTCCACTTT,CASAPIQGINSPLHF
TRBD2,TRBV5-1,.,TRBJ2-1,TGCGCCAGCAGCACTACAGTTAGCGGGGTGTCGCTTGGCCGCAAACCTGGGGAGCAGTTCTTC,CASSTTVSGVSLGRKPGEQFF
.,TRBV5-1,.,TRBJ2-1,TGCGCCAGCAGCTTGGTGGGGACTCCGGAGCAGTTCTTC,CASSLVGTPEQFF
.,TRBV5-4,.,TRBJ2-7,TGTGCCAGCAGCCCTGCGGGGACTGGGTCCTACGAGCAGTACTTC,CASSPAGTGSYEQYF
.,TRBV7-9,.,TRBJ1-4,TGTGCCAGCAGCGCGAGTAGGGAGTCCCCAAATGAAAAACTGTTTTTT,CASSASRESPNEKLFF
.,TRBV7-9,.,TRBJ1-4,TGTGCCAGCAGCTTCACCCGGGGGGGAGAAAAACTGTTTTTT,CASSFTRGGEKLFF
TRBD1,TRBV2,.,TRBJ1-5,TGTGCCAGCCGGGTGGGGACAGGAAGCAATCAGCCCCAGCATTTT,CASRVGTGSNQPQHF
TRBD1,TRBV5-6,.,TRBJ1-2,TGTGCCAGCAGTTTCGCCGGGACAGGGGCCGCCTCTTCTGGCTACACCTTC,CASSFAGTGAASSGYTF
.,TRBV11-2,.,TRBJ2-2,TGTGCCAGCAGCTTAGAAGGCTGGGGGCTTGACGGGGAGCTGTTTTTT,CASSLEGWGLDGELFF
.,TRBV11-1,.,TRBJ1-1,TGTGCCAGCAGCATGGACAGACTGAACACTGAAGCTTTCTTT,CASSMDRLNTEAFF